A selection of T cell receptor beta chains follows, all from one sample in a study of human T cells and chemical hapten exposure. TCRdb ran MiXCR on the 5' RACE reads and lists one entry per CDR3 protein. The sample lists 75,000 or so distinct CDR3 sequences; less than 20% were seen once. These TCRs come from a female donor in good health. The CDR3 runs from the conserved cysteine through the conserved F or W. D genes are given only for firm matches. Clone sizes are given selectively: once, few, many, or a class where the clone is expanded.

v_call	cdr3_length	j_call	d_call	clone_size	cdr3_aa	cdr3_nt
TRBV5-1	14	TRBJ1-1	NA	NA	CASRRRGLNTEAFF	TGCGCCAGCAGGCGGCGGGGACTGAACACTGAAGCTTTCTTT
TRBV20-1	15	TRBJ1-1	NA	many	CSARGGPGVKTEAFF	TGCAGTGCTAGAGGTGGGCCGGGGGTAAAAACTGAAGCTTTCTTT
TRBV5-4	15	TRBJ1-1	TRBD1	NA	CASSGNRGSVTEALF	TGTGCCAGCAGCGGGAACAGGGGGAGTGTGACTGAAGCTTTATTT
TRBV12-3/TRBV12-4	18	TRBJ1-6	TRBD1	NA	CASSRTGGQSSYNSPLHF	TGTGCCAGCAGTCGAACAGGGGGTCAAAGCTCCTATAATTCACCCCTCCACTTT
TRBV19	14	TRBJ1-5	NA	NA	CASRRAASGVPQHF	TGTGCCAGTAGACGGGCAGCGTCCGGAGTGCCCCAGCATTTT
TRBV14	14	TRBJ1-2	NA	NA	CASSPLAANYGYTF	TGTGCCAGCAGCCCCCTCGCAGCTAACTATGGCTACACCTTC
TRBV28	16	TRBJ1-1	NA	few	CASSLWVRDSHTEAFF	TGTGCCAGCAGTTTATGGGTTAGAGACAGTCACACTGAAGCTTTCTTT
TRBV6-1	15	TRBJ1-2	TRBD1	NA	CASSEVQGAFGGYTF	TGTGCCAGCAGTGAAGTCCAGGGGGCGTTTGGTGGCTACACCTTC
TRBV28	16	TRBJ2-1	NA	few	CASSLFRPGLYNEQFF	TGTGCCAGCAGTTTATTTAGGCCGGGACTTTACAATGAGCAGTTCTTC
TRBV20-1	16	TRBJ2-3	TRBD2	few	CSAPNRLAVSTDTQYF	TGCAGTGCTCCAAACCGACTAGCGGTGAGCACAGATACGCAGTATTTT
TRBV7-8	13	TRBJ1-1	TRBD1	NA	CASGRQGNTEAFF	TGTGCCAGCGGGAGACAGGGGAACACTGAAGCTTTCTTT
TRBV7-2	15	TRBJ1-2	NA	NA	CASSLDRDGIYGYTF	TGTGCCAGCAGCTTGGACCGGGACGGCATCTATGGCTACACCTTC
TRBV3-1	15	TRBJ2-7	TRBD2	few	CASSSRTSFPYEQYF	TGTGCCAGCAGTTCCCGGACTAGCTTCCCCTACGAGCAGTACTTC
TRBV20-1	14	TRBJ2-7	NA	once	CSACEPRSSYEQYF	TGCAGTGCTTGTGAGCCACGTTCCTCCTACGAGCAGTACTTC
TRBV4-3	15	TRBJ1-3	NA	few	CASSQDYLSGNTIYF	TGCGCCAGCAGCCAAGACTACCTCTCTGGAAACACCATATATTTT
TRBV10-3	14	TRBJ2-4	NA	few	CAISESQDANIQYF	TGTGCCATCAGTGAGTCGCAGGACGCTAACATTCAGTACTTC
TRBV9	15	TRBJ1-5	NA	NA	CASSGAVGSNQPQHF	TGTGCCAGCAGCGGGGCCGTTGGCAGCAATCAGCCCCAGCATTTT
TRBV4-3	16	TRBJ1-2	NA	NA	CASSQAIPQAPYGYTF	TGCGCCAGCAGCCAAGCTATTCCGCAGGCTCCCTATGGCTACACCTTC
TRBV20-1	16	TRBJ1-6	TRBD1	few	CSAISQGESYNSPLHF	TGCAGTGCTATTTCACAGGGGGAGTCCTATAATTCACCCCTCCACTTT
TRBV7-6	14	TRBJ1-1	NA	few	CASSLAPMNTEAFF	TGTGCCAGCAGCTTAGCCCCGATGAACACTGAAGCTTTCTTT
TRBV5-6	14	TRBJ2-4	TRBD1	NA	CASSWGQGSNIQYF	TGTGCCAGCAGCTGGGGACAGGGTTCTAACATTCAGTACTTC
TRBV7-9	12	TRBJ2-5	NA	few	CASSVGWETQYF	TGTGCCAGCAGCGTAGGGTGGGAGACCCAGTACTTC
TRBV30	14	TRBJ1-1	NA	NA	CAWSAAGLGTEAFF	TGTGCCTGGAGTGCCGCCGGGTTAGGCACTGAAGCTTTCTTT
TRBV20-1	14	TRBJ2-1	NA	few	CSARSGRTYNEQFF	TGCAGTGCTAGGAGCGGGCGCACCTACAATGAGCAGTTCTTC
TRBV6-2/TRBV6-3	17	TRBJ2-2	NA	NA	CASSYQPPGHNTGELFF	TGTGCCAGCAGTTACCAACCGCCGGGACATAACACCGGGGAGCTGTTTTTT
TRBV6-4	16	TRBJ2-3	TRBD2	NA	CASSDSSGGATDTQYF	TGTGCCAGCAGTGACTCTAGCGGGGGGGCCACAGATACGCAGTATTTT
TRBV6-5	13	TRBJ1-2	NA	few	CASSPLEGYGYTF	TGTGCCAGCTCCCCCCTTGAGGGGTATGGCTACACCTTC
TRBV3-1	16	TRBJ2-2	TRBD2	NA	CASSHPRAGVGGELFF	TGTGCCAGCAGCCACCCTCGAGCGGGGGTGGGCGGGGAGCTGTTTTTT
TRBV7-2	16	TRBJ2-3	TRBD2	few	CASSLGMTSSTDTQYF	TGTGCCAGCAGTTTGGGAATGACTAGCAGCACAGATACGCAGTATTTT
TRBV6-1	15	TRBJ1-2	NA	many	CASSEDPLDIYGYTF	TGTGCCAGCAGTGAAGATCCACTCGATATATATGGCTACACCTTC
TRBV6-1	13	TRBJ2-1	TRBD2	NA	CATKQGLNNEQFF	TGTGCCACCAAGCAGGGACTAAACAATGAGCAGTTCTTC
TRBV5-6	15	TRBJ1-6	NA	NA	CASSWGGGYNSPLHF	TGTGCCAGCAGCTGGGGAGGGGGGTATAATTCACCCCTCCACTTT
TRBV5-4	16	TRBJ2-2	TRBD2	few	CASSLQRGGYTGELFF	TGTGCCAGCAGCTTGCAGCGGGGGGGCTACACCGGGGAGCTGTTTTTT
TRBV5-6	17	TRBJ1-5	NA	few	CASSLGNRTYSNQPQHF	TGTGCCAGCAGCTTGGGGAACAGAACTTATAGCAATCAGCCCCAGCATTTT
TRBV5-1	15	TRBJ2-3	NA	few	CASSLMGQVTDTQYF	TGCGCCAGCAGCTTGATGGGGCAGGTGACAGATACGCAGTATTTT
TRBV24-1	14	TRBJ2-5	TRBD2	many	CATSPSGVSGTQYF	TGTGCCACCAGTCCTAGCGGGGTCTCGGGGACCCAGTACTTC
TRBV5-1	14	TRBJ1-2	NA	NA	CASSLEGKAYGYTF	TGCGCCAGCAGCTTGGAAGGCAAGGCCTATGGCTACACCTTC
TRBV2	16	TRBJ2-2	NA	NA	CASSELGLLSTGELFF	TGTGCCAGCAGTGAACTGGGACTTCTGAGCACCGGGGAGCTGTTTTTT
TRBV6-2/TRBV6-3	13	TRBJ1-1	NA	NA	CASYFMGGTEAFF	TGTGCCAGCTACTTTATGGGAGGCACTGAAGCTTTCTTT
TRBV5-5	12	TRBJ2-3	NA	NA	CASSLDVNTQYF	TGTGCCAGCAGCTTGGATGTGAATACGCAGTATTTT
TRBV5-1	16	TRBJ1-1	TRBD1	NA	CASSPGGMIMNTEAFF	TGCGCCAGCAGCCCAGGGGGCATGATAATGAACACTGAAGCTTTCTTT
TRBV19	13	TRBJ2-7	NA	NA	CASSAQATYEQYF	TGTGCCAGTAGTGCACAGGCAACCTACGAGCAGTACTTC
TRBV12-3/TRBV12-4	15	TRBJ2-7	NA	NA	CASSLAPAGSYEQYF	TGTGCCAGCAGTTTAGCGCCGGCGGGATCCTACGAGCAGTACTTC